This T cell receptor beta chain was sequenced in a study of blood T cells in healthy people across ages. Looking at the study overall: Roughly one uniquely barcoded beta molecule per two T cells was captured.

The second PCR ran roughly 6 to 11 cycles with a sample-barcoded 5' primer and J-beta primers. TCRdb reprocessed the 5' RACE reads via MiXCR and lists one record per CDR3 protein. This table holds hundreds of thousands of distinct CDR3 sequences, approximately 49% found once. This clonotype appeared a few times. Its specificity is unknown. This CDR3 has 15 residues. Germline CDR1 SEHNR, CDR2 FQNEAQ (reference sequence). Trimming at V came to 4 bases and at J to 0 bases, leaving 3 bases not matched to a gene. Study outcomes and limitations: Higher diversity, along with more naive CD4+ cells, distinguished long-lived donors from aged donors.

The sequence came from a man aged 30 to 45 in good health. The rearrangement links TRBV7-9 to TRBJ2-7, with TRBD2 matching over 10 bases. The sample taken for sequencing was blood. The CDR3 here is CASSSGLAISYEQYF. In nucleotides, the CDR3 is TGTGCCAGCAGCTCGGGACTAGCGATCTCCTACGAGCAGTACTTC.